These T cell receptor beta chains were read from a single sample in a study of cytomegalovirus exposure and HLA in healthy donors. The protocol was immunoSEQ multiplex PCR, while the TCRdb copy is restricted to in-frame clones and leaves out a portion. The data show 150,000 to 200,000 clones, about 83% seen once. The sequenced sample was PBMCs. Receptor source: a female donor in good health and CMV-seronegative. Each CDR3 is given with its conserved first and last residue. The D gene is left open where the match is weak. Size is stated for part of the rows, as once, few or many counts, or as a class when the clone is expanded.

>NA|TRBJ2-5|TRBV28|NA
TGTGCCAGCAGTTTAAGCCGGGAGACCCAGTACTTC
CASSLSRETQYF
>once|TRBJ2-1|TRBV27|NA
TGTGCCAGCAGTTTTTTGGGGGCCTATGACAATGAGCAGTTCTTC
CASSFLGAYDNEQFF
>NA|TRBJ2-1|TRBV7-9|NA
TGTTCCAGCAGCAATAACAATGAGCAGTTCTTC
CSSSNNNEQFF
>NA|TRBJ2-5|TRBV28|TRBD1
TGTGCCAGCAGCAATTGGGGGACAGGGGTCGTGGAGACCCAGTACTTC
CASSNWGTGVVETQYF
>NA|TRBJ2-7|TRBV27|TRBD1
TGTGCCAGCAGTCCTACGACAGGGGGCCACGAGCAGTACTTC
CASSPTTGGHEQYF
>once|TRBJ2-1|TRBV29-1|NA
TGCAGCGGGGGGGTACTTTCCTACAATGAGCAGTTCTTC
CSGGVLSYNEQFF
>NA|TRBJ2-1|TRBV5-4|NA
TGTGCCAGCAGCGGTGCCCTTTTTAGCTCCTACAATGAGCAGTTCTTC
CASSGALFSSYNEQFF
>once|TRBJ2-2|TRBV25-1|TRBD2
TGTGCCAGCAGTGAACGGTTCGGGAGGACCAGGGCTGGGGAGCTGTTTTTT
CASSERFGRTRAGELFF
>NA|TRBJ2-6|TRBV7-3|TRBD1
TGTGCCAGCAGCCGCCCTGGGACAGGGGCCCTAGGCTCTGGGGCCAACGTCCTGACTTTC
CASSRPGTGALGSGANVLTF
>NA|TRBJ2-3|TRBV9|NA
TGTGCCAGCAGCCCCGGGACTTCTACTAGCACAGATACGCAGTATTTT
CASSPGTSTSTDTQYF
>NA|TRBJ2-2|TRBV4-1|NA
TGCGCCAGCAGCGGCCCAAAAGGGGTTATAGCCGGGGAGCTGTTTTTT
CASSGPKGVIAGELFF
>NA|TRBJ2-1|TRBV5-1|TRBD1
TGCGCCAGCAGCACATCCGGGACAGCCAACTACAATGAGCAGTTCTTC
CASSTSGTANYNEQFF
>few|TRBJ2-7|TRBV28|TRBD2
TGTGCCAGCAGTTCGGGGGGGGTAGTATGGGAGCAGTACTTC
CASSSGGVVWEQYF
>once|TRBJ2-3|TRBV2|TRBD2
TGTGCCAGCGGACTAGCGTGGGAAACAGATACGCAGTATTTT
CASGLAWETDTQYF